A single sample gave rise to the 5 T cell receptor beta chains below, sequenced in a study of blood T cell repertoires in COVID-19. Sequenced by immunoSEQ multiplex PCR; TCRdb stores in-frame clones only, minus some. This sample has some 350,000 clones, with 88% found just once. Specimen: peripheral blood. The source is a woman between 65 and 79 years old with COVID-19, enrolled during active disease.

The J gene is TRBJ2-7, the V gene TRBV10-3, with TRBD2 matching over 10 bases. CDR1 is ENHRY, CDR2 SYGVKD, per germline. The J segment lost 5 bases and the V segment lost 7 bases, leaving 8 bases of the junction unmatched. The CDR3 extends over 14 amino acids. CDR3 DNA: TGTGCCATCAAAAGAGCGGGGGGGCGTGACGAGCAGTACTTC. It translates to CAIKRAGGRDEQYF.

In DNA, the CDR3 is TGCGCCAGCAGCTTACTAGCGGGGGCGGGGAATGAGCAGTTCTTC. As protein: CASSLLAGAGNEQFF. The V call is TRBV5-1, the J call TRBJ2-1; 11 nucleotides agree with TRBD2. The CDR3 spans 15 residues. Germline V CDR1 and CDR2: SGHRS, YFSETQ. The trim removed 2 bases at V and 7 bases at J, leaving 5 bases unmatched.

The rearrangement links TRBV2 to TRBJ1-3; no clear D. There are 14 residues in the CDR3. The V end was cut by 4 bases, the J end by 0 bases, with 7 bases between. Germline V CDR1 and CDR2: SNHLY, FYNNEI. DNA for the CDR3: TGTGCCAGCAGTGCGGTCTTCTCTGGAAACACCATATATTTT. Encoded protein: CASSAVFSGNTIYF.

V gene TRBV27 combines with J gene TRBJ1-4, with D uncertain. The CDR3 is 14 amino acids. Germline V lookup: CDR1 MNHEY, CDR2 SMNVEV (reference sequence). V lost 3 bases and J lost 10, with 15 bases in between. The CDR3 DNA reads as TGTGCCAGCAGTTTCTACGGCGGGGAAGGAAAACTGTTTTTT. Translated: CASSFYGGEGKLFF.

V usage is TRBV3-1 (or the pseudogene TRBV3-2) and J usage is TRBJ1-2, with a tentative D call TRBD1 (5 bases). V gave up 3 bases and J gave up 2 bases, with 10 bases separating them. CDR1 is LGHDT and CDR2 is YNNKEL in the germline V gene (reference sequence). The CDR3 has 14 amino acids. The CDR3 region is CASSQRTPNYGYTF. The CDR3 coding sequence is TGTGCCAGCAGCCAGAGGACACCGAACTATGGCTACACCTTC.